These 4 T cell receptor beta chains were all obtained from the same sample, sequenced in a study of T cell changes during pregnancy in multiple sclerosis. Sequenced by immunoSEQ multiplex PCR; TCRdb stores in-frame clones only, minus some. This table holds approximately 90,000 clones, around 94% found once. Sequencing was performed on peripheral blood, taken after pregnancy. Every receptor here comes from a female donor with multiple sclerosis, enrolled in a pregnancy study.

The chain has TRBV30 and TRBJ2-3; 7 bases fit TRBD2. Trimming cost V 4 bases and J 5 bases; bases outside gene matches: 9. CDR1 and CDR2 from the germline V gene are GTSNPN and SVGIG (reference sequence). The CDR3 is 14 amino acids. DNA for the CDR3: TGTGCCTGGACGCGGGACTATAGAATAGATACGCAGTATTTT. The encoded protein is CAWTRDYRIDTQYF.

The V call is TRBV13, the J call TRBJ1-5; 9 bases line up with TRBD1. Germline V gene lookup returns CDR1 PRHDT and CDR2 FYEKMQ (reference sequence). The CDR3 has 24 residues. V dropped 3 bases and J dropped 2; count of bases not matched to a gene: 29. CDR3 amino acids: CASSLGPFGAVIQGAGVGNQPQHF. The CDR3 bases are TGTGCCAGCAGCTTGGGGCCGTTTGGGGCTGTTATACAGGGGGCAGGGGTAGGCAATCAGCCCCAGCATTTT.

The chain carries TRBV13 and TRBJ2-5; 10 positions agree with TRBD1. This CDR3 comprises 14 residues. Germline loops: CDR1 PRHDT, CDR2 FYEKMQ (reference sequence). The trim removed 5 bases at V and 7 bases at J, leaving 7 bases unmatched. CDR3 coding DNA: TGTGCCAGCAGCGTTCGGGACAGGGGAGGGACCCAGTACTTC. It specifies CASSVRDRGGTQYF. Based on the CDR3 plus reference TRBV13 and TRBJ2-5, the full variable domain is AAGVIQSPRHLIKEKRETATLKCYPIPRHDTVYWYQQGPGQDPQFLISFYEKMQSDKGSIPDRFSAQQFSDYHSELNMSSLELGDSALYFCASSVRDRGGTQYFGPGTRLLVL.

The V gene is TRBV19, the J gene TRBJ2-1, with 11 bases fitting TRBD2. Germline V gene data show CDR1 as LNHDA and CDR2 as SQIVND (reference sequence). This CDR3 contains 15 residues. Trimming removed 2 bases from V and 7 bases from J; junction bases left unmatched: 4. The CDR3, as DNA: TGTGCCAGTAGTATAATAGCGGGAGGGGTTAATGAGCAGTTCTTC. Encoded protein: CASSIIAGGVNEQFF. Drawing the rest from reference TRBV19 and TRBJ2-1, the complete variable domain is DGGITQSPKYLFRKEGQNVTLSCEQNLNHDAMYWYRQDPGQGLRLIYYSQIVNDFQKGDIAEGYSVSREKKESFPLTVTSAQKNPTAFYLCASSIIAGGVNEQFFGPGTRLTVL.